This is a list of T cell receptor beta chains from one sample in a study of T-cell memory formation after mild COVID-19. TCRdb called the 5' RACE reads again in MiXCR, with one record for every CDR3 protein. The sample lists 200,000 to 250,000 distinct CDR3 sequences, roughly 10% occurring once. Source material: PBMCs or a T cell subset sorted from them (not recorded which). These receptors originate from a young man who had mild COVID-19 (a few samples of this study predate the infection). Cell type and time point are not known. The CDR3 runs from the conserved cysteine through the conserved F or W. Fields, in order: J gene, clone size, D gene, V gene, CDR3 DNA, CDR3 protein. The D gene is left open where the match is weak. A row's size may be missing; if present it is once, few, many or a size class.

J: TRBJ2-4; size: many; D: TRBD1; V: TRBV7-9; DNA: TGTGCCAGCAGCTTAAGCGGACAGGGCCTAAACATTCAGTACTTC; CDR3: CASSLSGQGLNIQYF
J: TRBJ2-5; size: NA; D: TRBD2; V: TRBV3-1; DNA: TGTGCCAGCAGCCAGGGGTTAGTCGCTAGCGGGGAAGGAGAGACCCAGTACTTC; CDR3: CASSQGLVASGEGETQYF
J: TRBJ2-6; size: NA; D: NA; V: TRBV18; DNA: TGTGCCAGCTCACCATCTGGGGCCAAAGTCCTGACTTTC; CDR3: CASSPSGAKVLTF
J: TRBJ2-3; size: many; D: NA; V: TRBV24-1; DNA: TGTGCCACCAGTGACTCCACTAGTGCGGATACGCAGTATTTT; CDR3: CATSDSTSADTQYF
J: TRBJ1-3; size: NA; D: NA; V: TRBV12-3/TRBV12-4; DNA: TGTGCCAGCAGTCGGAGCCAGGGAAACACCATATATTTT; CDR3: CASSRSQGNTIYF
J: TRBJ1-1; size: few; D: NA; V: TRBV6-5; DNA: TGTGCCAGCAGTCAACTGGGGGGTTCTGAAGCTTTCTTT; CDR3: CASSQLGGSEAFF
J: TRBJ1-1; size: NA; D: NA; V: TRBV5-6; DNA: TGTGCCAGCAGGGTGGGGGGAACAGGGACTGAAGCTTTCTTT; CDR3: CASRVGGTGTEAFF
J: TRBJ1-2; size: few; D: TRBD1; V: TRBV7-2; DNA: TGTGCCAGCAGCCCCCAGGGGGCGTTGGGCTATGGCTACACCTTC; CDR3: CASSPQGALGYGYTF
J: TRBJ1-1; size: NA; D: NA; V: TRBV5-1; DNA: TGCGCCAGCAGCTCGAGAGGACGGGACACTGAAGCTTTCTTT; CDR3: CASSSRGRDTEAFF
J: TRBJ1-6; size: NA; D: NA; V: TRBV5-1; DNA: TGCGCCAGCAGCCCCTCCGGGTTGGATAATTCACCCATCCACTTT; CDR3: CASSPSGLDNSPIHF
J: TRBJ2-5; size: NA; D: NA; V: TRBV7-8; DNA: TGTGCCAGCAGCTCAGGACGGGAGACCCAGTACTTC; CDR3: CASSSGRETQYF
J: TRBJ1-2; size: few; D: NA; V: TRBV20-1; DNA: TGCAGTGCCCAAGAAAGGGATACCTATGGCTACACCTTC; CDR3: CSAQERDTYGYTF
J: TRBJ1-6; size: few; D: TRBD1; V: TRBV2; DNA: TGTGCCAGCAGTTGGACAGGGAGCTCCTATAATTCACCCCTCCACTTT; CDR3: CASSWTGSSYNSPLHF
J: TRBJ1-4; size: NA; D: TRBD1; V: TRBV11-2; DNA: TGTGCCAGCAGCAACTACAACAGGGGGCTACTGTTTTTT; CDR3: CASSNYNRGLLFF
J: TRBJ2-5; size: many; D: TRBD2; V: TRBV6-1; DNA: TGTGCCAGCAGGAGGACTAGCGGGGGGATTCAAGAGACCCAGTACTTC; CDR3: CASRRTSGGIQETQYF
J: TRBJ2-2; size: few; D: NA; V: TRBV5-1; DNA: TGCGCCAGCCAAATCACAGGGACCCCCGCGAACACCGGGGAGCTGTTTTTT; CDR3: CASQITGTPANTGELFF
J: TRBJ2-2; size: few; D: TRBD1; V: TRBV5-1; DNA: TGCGCCAGCAGCTTGGATACAGGGGTCACCGGGGAGCTGTTTTTT; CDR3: CASSLDTGVTGELFF